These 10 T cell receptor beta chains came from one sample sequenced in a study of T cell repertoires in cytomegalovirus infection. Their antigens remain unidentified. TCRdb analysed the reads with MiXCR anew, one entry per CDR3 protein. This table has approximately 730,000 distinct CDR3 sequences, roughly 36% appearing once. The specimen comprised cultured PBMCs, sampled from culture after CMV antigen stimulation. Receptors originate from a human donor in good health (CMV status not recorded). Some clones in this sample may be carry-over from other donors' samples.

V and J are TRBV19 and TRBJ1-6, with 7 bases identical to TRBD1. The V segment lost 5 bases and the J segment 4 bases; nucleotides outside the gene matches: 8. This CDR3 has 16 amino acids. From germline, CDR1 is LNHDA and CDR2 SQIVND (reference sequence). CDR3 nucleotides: TGTGCCAGTAGTCCACAGGGGACGTTGTATAATTCACCCCTCCACTTT. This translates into CASSPQGTLYNSPLHF.

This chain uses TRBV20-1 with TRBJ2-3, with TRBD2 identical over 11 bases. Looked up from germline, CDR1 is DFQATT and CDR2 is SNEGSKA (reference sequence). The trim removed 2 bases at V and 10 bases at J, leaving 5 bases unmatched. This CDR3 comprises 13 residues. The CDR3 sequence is CSARRSGRGPQYF. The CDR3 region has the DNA TGCAGTGCTAGACGTAGCGGGAGGGGTCCGCAGTATTTT.

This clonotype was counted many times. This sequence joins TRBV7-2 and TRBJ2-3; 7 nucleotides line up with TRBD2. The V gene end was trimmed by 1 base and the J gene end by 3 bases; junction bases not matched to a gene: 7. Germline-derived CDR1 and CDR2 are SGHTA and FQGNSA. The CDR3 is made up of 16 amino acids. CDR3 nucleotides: TGTGCCAGCAGCTTAGAATTCCCGGGAGGAACAGATACGCAGTATTTT. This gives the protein CASSLEFPGGTDTQYF. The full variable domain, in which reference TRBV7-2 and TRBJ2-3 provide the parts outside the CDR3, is GAGVSQSPSNKVTEKGKDVELRCDPISGHTALYWYRQSLGQGLEFLIYFQGNSAPDKSGLPSDRFSAERTGGSVSTLTIQRTQQEDSAVYLCASSLEFPGGTDTQYFGPGTRLTVL.

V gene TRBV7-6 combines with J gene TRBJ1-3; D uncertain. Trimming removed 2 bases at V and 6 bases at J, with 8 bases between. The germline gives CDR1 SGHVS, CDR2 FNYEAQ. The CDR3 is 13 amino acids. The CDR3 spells CASSLNLKNTIYF. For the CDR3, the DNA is TGTGCCAGCAGCTTAAACCTGAAAAACACCATATATTTT.

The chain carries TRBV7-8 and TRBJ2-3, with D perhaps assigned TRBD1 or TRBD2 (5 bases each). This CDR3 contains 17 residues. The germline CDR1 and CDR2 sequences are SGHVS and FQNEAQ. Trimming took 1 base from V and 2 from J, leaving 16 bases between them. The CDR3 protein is CASSLEVSGPHTDTQYF. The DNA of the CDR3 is TGTGCCAGCAGCTTAGAGGTGTCGGGGCCACACACAGATACGCAGTATTTT.

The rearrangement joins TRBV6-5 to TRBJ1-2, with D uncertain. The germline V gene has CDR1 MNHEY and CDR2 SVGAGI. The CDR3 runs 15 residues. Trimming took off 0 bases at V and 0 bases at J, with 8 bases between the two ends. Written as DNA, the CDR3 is TGTGCCAGCAGTTACTCAACCCAGGCTAACTATGGCTACACCTTC. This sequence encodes CASSYSTQANYGYTF.

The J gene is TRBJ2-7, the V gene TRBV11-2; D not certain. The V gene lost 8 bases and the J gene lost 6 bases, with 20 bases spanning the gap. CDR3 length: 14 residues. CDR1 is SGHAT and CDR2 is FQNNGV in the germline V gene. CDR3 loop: CASSKAAGLAEQYF. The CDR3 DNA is TGTGCCAGCTCCAAGGCGGCAGGTTTAGCCGAGCAGTACTTC.

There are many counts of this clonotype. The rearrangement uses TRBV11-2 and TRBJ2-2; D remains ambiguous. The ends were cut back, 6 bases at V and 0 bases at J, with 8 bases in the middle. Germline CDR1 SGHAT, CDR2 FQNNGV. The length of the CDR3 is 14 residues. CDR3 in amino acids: CASSRGTNTGELFF. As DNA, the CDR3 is TGTGCCAGCAGTCGCGGCACGAACACCGGGGAGCTGTTTTTT.

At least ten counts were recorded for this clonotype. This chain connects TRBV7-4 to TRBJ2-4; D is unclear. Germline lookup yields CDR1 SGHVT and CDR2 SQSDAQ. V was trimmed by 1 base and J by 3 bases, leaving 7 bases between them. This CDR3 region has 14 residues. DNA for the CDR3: TGTGCCAGCAGCTTAGTCAATTTCAAAAACATTCAGTACTTC. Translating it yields CASSLVNFKNIQYF.

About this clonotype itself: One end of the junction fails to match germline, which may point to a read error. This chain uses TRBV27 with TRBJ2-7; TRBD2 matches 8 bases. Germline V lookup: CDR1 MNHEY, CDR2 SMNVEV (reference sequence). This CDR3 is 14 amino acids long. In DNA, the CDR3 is TGTGCCAGCAGTTCCTTAGCGGGACCTACCCCCTTGGACTTC. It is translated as CASSSLAGPTPLDF.